The 28 T cell receptor beta chains listed next were all sequenced from one sample in a study of shared clonotypes between healthy human individuals. The repertoire was sequenced with immunoSEQ multiplex PCR; TCRdb's copy has only in-frame clones and lacks some. This table holds fewer than 600,000 clones, around 79% found once. Sequenced sample: PBMCs. Receptors originate from a woman aged 40 to 50 in good health. Some clones in this sample may be carry-over from other donors' samples.

The rearrangement links TRBV7-2 to TRBJ2-1; the D is unclear. CDR3 length: 13 residues. The V and J ends lost 5 bases and 5 bases respectively, with 10 bases between them. The germline CDR1 and CDR2 sequences are SGHTA and FQGNSA. CDR3 sequence reads: CASSPPTDNEQFF. CDR3 DNA sequence: TGTGCCAGCAGCCCCCCCACGGACAATGAGCAGTTCTTC.

This clone has just a few counts. Within the sample, other DNA sequences also encode this same CDR3. The chain employs TRBV5-1 and TRBJ1-1; TRBD1 matches at 7 bases. Germline V gene data show CDR1 as SGHRS and CDR2 as YFSETQ. The CDR3 spans 15 residues. With 5 bases clipped from V and 5 bases from J, the junction kept 12 bases outside the gene matches. The CDR3 is CASSIRQGGGTEAFF. The CDR3 DNA is TGCGCCAGCAGTATACGACAGGGAGGGGGAACTGAAGCTTTCTTT.

The chain uses TRBV5-8 and TRBJ2-3; 10 bases line up with TRBD2. Germline V lookup: CDR1 SGHTS, CDR2 YDEGEE. The CDR3 contains 16 residues. V was pared by 0 bases and J by 2 bases, with 3 bases of the junction left unmatched. The CDR3 region has the DNA TGTGCCAGCAGCTTGGCACTAGCGGGGCCCACAGATACGCAGTATTTT. As protein: CASSLALAGPTDTQYF.

The genes are TRBV7-9 and TRBJ2-6; a possible D gene is TRBD1 (6 bases). The germline gives CDR1 SEHNR, CDR2 FQNEAQ (reference sequence). This CDR3 is 16 amino acids long. The V end was cut by 3 bases, the J end by 0 bases, with 9 bases between. This CDR3 reads CASSLDRDSGANVLTF. The CDR3 DNA reads TGTGCCAGCAGCTTGGACAGAGACTCTGGGGCCAACGTCCTGACTTTC.

This chain links TRBV19 with TRBJ2-5; 7 bases match TRBD2. CDR1 and CDR2 from the germline V gene are LNHDA and SQIVND (reference sequence). Trimming at V came to 7 bases and at J to 4 bases, leaving 6 bases not matched to a gene. The CDR3 totals 13 residues. The CDR3 bases are TGTGCCAGTACTAGGGCGGGAGTAGAGACCCAGTACTTC. It encodes CASTRAGVETQYF.

The chain is built from TRBV28 and TRBJ2-5, with D uncertain. V lost 5 bases and J 1 base, leaving 11 bases between the germline ends. The CDR3 runs to 14 residues. Germline CDR1 is MDHEN and CDR2 is SYDVKM. DNA of the CDR3: TGTGCCAGCAGTACCCGGAGCAGCCAAGAGACCCAGTACTTC. This codes for CASSTRSSQETQYF.

This chain connects TRBV11-3 to TRBJ2-5, with 8 bases that match TRBD2. The CDR3 is made up of 15 amino acids. The junction had 5 bases not matched to a gene; V was cut back by 1 base and J by 4 bases. Germline V gene lookup returns CDR1 SGHNT and CDR2 YENEEA. The CDR3 reads CASSLGREGVETQYF. CDR3 coding DNA: TGTGCCAGCAGCTTAGGACGGGAGGGTGTAGAGACCCAGTACTTC.

The chain has TRBV11-2 and TRBJ2-7; either TRBD1 or TRBD2 may fit D (6 bases each). The V gene's germline CDR1 is SGHAT and CDR2 FQNNGV. This CDR3 region has 13 residues. Trimming left V 0 bases short and J 7 bases short, with 10 bases between. This CDR3 is CASSLDRGAEQYF. CDR3 coding DNA: TGTGCCAGCAGCTTAGATAGGGGGGCGGAGCAGTACTTC. Filled out from reference TRBV11-2 and TRBJ2-7, the complete variable domain reads EAGVAQSPRYKIIEKRQSVAFWCNPISGHATLYWYQQILGQGPKLLIQFQNNGVVDDSQLPKDRFSAERLKGVDSTLKIQPAKLEDSAVYLCASSLDRGAEQYFGPGTRLTVT.

The rearrangement uses TRBV6-9 and TRBJ2-3; no firm D call. There are 15 residues in the CDR3. Germline V gene lookup returns CDR1 MNHGY and CDR2 SVAAGI. With 7 bases removed from V and 0 bases from J, the gap between germline ends came to 14 bases. CDR3 sequence: CASNRVFTSTDTQYF. The CDR3 DNA reads TGTGCCAGCAACCGGGTGTTTACTAGCACAGATACGCAGTATTTT.

This clone occurred a few times. The gene calls are TRBV4-1 and TRBJ2-6; unclear D gene. V was cut by 0 bases and J by 2 bases, with 11 bases left in between. The CDR3 is 17 residues long. Germline V lookup: CDR1 MGHRA, CDR2 YSYEKL. The CDR3 loop reads CASSQDHFQAGANVLTF. In nucleotides, the CDR3 is TGCGCCAGCAGCCAAGATCATTTCCAGGCTGGGGCCAACGTCCTGACTTTC.

The chain is built from TRBV5-4 and TRBJ2-2; tentatively, D is TRBD1 (5 bases). The germline V gene encodes CDR1 SGHNT and CDR2 YYREEE (reference sequence). V was pared by 3 bases and J by 0 bases, with 12 bases between. The CDR3 runs to 16 residues. This CDR3 reads CASSSGHRSNTGELFF. The CDR3 DNA reads TGTGCCAGCAGCTCCGGACATAGATCGAACACCGGGGAGCTGTTTTTT.

This sequence joins TRBV28 and TRBJ1-1; 7 bases are shared with TRBD1. Germline-derived CDR1 and CDR2 are MDHEN and SYDVKM. This CDR3 has 15 amino acids. V was clipped by 6 bases and J by 1 base; unmatched bases: 8. In DNA, the CDR3 is TGTGCCAGCAGCCCTGGGGACAGAAGGAACACTGAAGCTTTCTTT. It specifies CASSPGDRRNTEAFF.

This chain links TRBV7-9 with TRBJ1-2; no reliable D call. V lost 5 bases and J 1 base, leaving 8 bases between the germline ends. The CDR3 spans 13 residues. Per germline, CDR1 SEHNR and CDR2 FQNEAQ (reference sequence). In DNA form, the CDR3 reads TGTGCCAGCAGCGCAACAAGTAACTATGGCTACACCTTC. This codes for CASSATSNYGYTF.

This clone came up a few times. The chain carries TRBV19 and TRBJ2-1; TRBD1 aligns across 8 bases. Germline CDR1 reads LNHDA; CDR2 reads SQIVND (reference sequence). The CDR3 loop spans 15 amino acids. V shed 7 bases, J shed 4 bases, and the junction held 9 bases outside the gene matches. The CDR3, as DNA: TGTGCCAGTAACAGGCAGGGGGCAGAATACAATGAGCAGTTCTTC. Amino acids: CASNRQGAEYNEQFF.

V is TRBV2 and J is TRBJ2-7; 8 positions agree with TRBD1. CDR3 length: 17 residues. V shed 4 bases, J shed 4 bases, and the junction held 15 bases outside the gene matches. Germline lookup yields CDR1 SNHLY and CDR2 FYNNEI. The CDR3 DNA follows: TGTGCCAGCAGTGTCATGGCGGACAGGGATAGGGGATACGAGCAGTACTTC. This gives the protein CASSVMADRDRGYEQYF. Combining the CDR3 with reference TRBV2 and TRBJ2-7 gives the whole variable domain EPEVTQTPSHQVTQMGQEVILRCVPISNHLYFYWYRQILGQKVEFLVSFYNNEISEKSEIFDDQFSVERPDGSNFTLKIRSTKLEDSAMYFCASSVMADRDRGYEQYFGPGTRLTVT.

The chain links TRBV25-1 to TRBJ2-2, with D possibly TRBD1 on 6 matching bases. V was shortened by 8 bases and J by 5 bases, with 15 bases between the two germline ends. The germline V gene has CDR1 MGHDK and CDR2 SYGVNS. This CDR3 region has 14 residues. CDR3 sequence (DNA): TGTGCCAGCCGCCATCCAGGGGTTACCGGGGAGCTGTTTTTT. It is translated as CASRHPGVTGELFF.

The chain carries TRBV5-1 and TRBJ1-1, with no clear D. V was cut by 0 bases and J by 6 bases, with 9 bases left in between. CDR1 and CDR2 from the germline V gene are SGHRS and YFSETQ. This CDR3 region has 13 residues. The CDR3 DNA follows: TGCGCCAGCAGCTTGGACCCCCGGGCTGAAGCTTTCTTT. This translates into CASSLDPRAEAFF.

This sequence joins TRBV2 and TRBJ1-2; unclear D gene. The V end was cut by 4 bases, the J end by 2 bases, with 8 bases between. The CDR3 is made up of 13 amino acids. The germline CDR1 and CDR2 sequences are SNHLY and FYNNEI. The CDR3 is CASSVPENYGYTF. In DNA, the CDR3 is TGTGCCAGCAGTGTCCCGGAGAACTATGGCTACACCTTC.

The chain joins TRBV29-1 to TRBJ2-1; perhaps TRBD2 as D (6 bases). V shed 7 bases and J shed 0 bases, with 10 bases lying between them. The CDR3 is 13 amino acids. The germline CDR1 and CDR2 sequences are SQVTM and ANQGSEA. CDR3 loop: CSALAVSYNEQFF. The CDR3 coding sequence is TGCAGCGCCTTAGCGGTCTCCTACAATGAGCAGTTCTTC.

This chain links TRBV5-1 with TRBJ2-5; 10 nucleotides line up with TRBD1. TRBJ2-7 explains the end of the DNA better; the J call may be wrong. The CDR3 is 14 amino acids. CDR1 is SGHRS, CDR2 YFSETQ, per germline. Here the CDR3 DNA reads TGCGCCAGCAGCTTGGGGACAGGGGGAAACGAGCAGTACTTC. Translating gives CASSLGTGGNEQYF.

The rearrangement joins TRBV5-1 to TRBJ2-5; perhaps D is TRBD1 or TRBD2 (5 bases each). The ends were cut back, 4 bases at V and 5 bases at J, with 12 bases in the middle. The length of the CDR3 is 13 residues. From germline, CDR1 is SGHRS and CDR2 YFSETQ. CDR3 in amino acids: CASSRGLGETQYF. The CDR3 DNA reads TGCGCCAGCAGCCGGGGCCTCGGGGAGACCCAGTACTTC.

The CDR3 here is CSVEDVSYNEQFF. CDR3 nucleotides: TGCAGCGTTGAAGATGTGAGCTACAATGAGCAGTTCTTC. V gene TRBV29-1 combines with J gene TRBJ2-1; no reliable D call. Germline values: CDR1 SQVTM, CDR2 ANQGSEA. This CDR3 comprises 13 residues. V lost 0 bases and J 3 bases, leaving 6 bases between the germline ends.

This clone occurred a few times. The chain has TRBV30 and TRBJ1-2; D gene uncertain. Trimming stripped 3 bases from V and 4 bases from J, with 15 bases between. Germline V gives CDR1 GTSNPN, CDR2 SVGIG (reference sequence). The CDR3 is made up of 14 amino acids. The CDR3 DNA reads TGTGCCTGGAGACCACGAGCCTGGGGCTATGGCTACACCTTC. Amino acid sequence: CAWRPRAWGYGYTF. The full variable domain, rest sourced from reference TRBV30 and TRBJ1-2, is SQTIHQWPATLVQPVGSPLSLECTVEGTSNPNLYWYRQAAGRGLQLLFYSVGIGQISSEVPQNLSASRPQDRQFILSSKKLLLSDSGFYLCAWRPRAWGYGYTFGSGTRLTVV.

A word on this clone: Since a far larger clone is one base different, this is likely a read error. J is TRBJ2-3 and V is TRBV5-6; D unresolved. V was pared by 2 bases and J by 1 base, with 8 bases between. Germline V lookup: CDR1 SGHDT, CDR2 YYEEEE. CDR3 length: 14 residues. The CDR3 is CASSFVAGTDTQYF. DNA for the CDR3: TGTGCCAGCAGCTTTGTGGCGGGCACAGATACGCAGTATTTT. Using reference TRBV5-6 and TRBJ2-3 for the parts outside the CDR3, the full variable domain is DAGVTQSPTHLIKTRGQQVTLRCSPKSGHDTVSWYQQALGQGPQFIFQYYEEEERQRGNFPDRFSGHQFPNYSSELNVNALLLGDSALYLCASSFVAGTDTQYFGPGTRLTVL.

The DNA of the CDR3 is TGTGCCAGCAGCTTACTACCGGGACAGGGGAGCAACGAGCAGTACTTC. Amino acids: CASSLLPGQGSNEQYF. This rearrangement joins TRBV7-2 to TRBJ2-7, with 10 nucleotides matching TRBD1. Germline CDR1 SGHTA, CDR2 FQGNSA. V lost 2 bases, J lost 5 bases, and 9 bases stayed unmatched. The CDR3 runs 16 residues.

V is TRBV9 and J is TRBJ2-3; tentative D call: TRBD2 (5 bases). CDR1 and CDR2 from the germline V gene are SGDLS and YYNGEE. The germline V and J ends were trimmed by 4 bases and 6 bases, with 21 bases remaining between them. This CDR3 region has 16 residues. The CDR3 region has the DNA TGTGCCAGCAGCTGGCGGGCGGATGGAACCACGGATACGCAGTATTTT. As protein: CASSWRADGTTDTQYF.

The chain is built from TRBV7-2 and TRBJ2-7; D call uncertain. The CDR3 is 14 residues long. Deletions cut 3 bases from V and 0 bases from J, with 9 bases between. In germline, CDR1 is SGHTA, CDR2 FQGNSA. The CDR3 protein is CASSLHPSSYEQYF. CDR3 nucleotides: TGTGCCAGCAGCTTGCACCCGAGCTCCTACGAGCAGTACTTC.

The gene calls are TRBV30 and TRBJ1-4; TRBD1 is a possible D gene (5 bases). Trimming took off 3 bases at V and 0 bases at J, with 11 bases between the two ends. This CDR3 spans 15 amino acids. The germline V gene has CDR1 GTSNPN and CDR2 SVGIG (reference sequence). CDR3 region: CAWSGPGATNEKLFF. The CDR3 bases are TGTGCCTGGAGCGGGCCGGGGGCAACTAATGAAAAACTGTTTTTT.